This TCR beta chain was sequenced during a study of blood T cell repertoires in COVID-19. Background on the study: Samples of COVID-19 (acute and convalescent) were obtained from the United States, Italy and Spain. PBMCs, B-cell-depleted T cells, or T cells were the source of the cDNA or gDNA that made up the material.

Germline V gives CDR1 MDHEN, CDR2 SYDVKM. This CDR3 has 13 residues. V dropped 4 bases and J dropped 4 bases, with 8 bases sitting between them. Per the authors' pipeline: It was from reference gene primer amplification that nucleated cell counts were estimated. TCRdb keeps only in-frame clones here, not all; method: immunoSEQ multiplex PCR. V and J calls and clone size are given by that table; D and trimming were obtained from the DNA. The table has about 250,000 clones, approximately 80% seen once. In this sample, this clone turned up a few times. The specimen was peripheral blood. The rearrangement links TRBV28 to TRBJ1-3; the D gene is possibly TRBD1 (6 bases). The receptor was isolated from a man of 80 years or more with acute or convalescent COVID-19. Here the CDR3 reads CASSSQGGNTIYF. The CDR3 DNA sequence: TGTGCCAGCAGTTCGCAGGGGGGAAACACCATATATTTT.